This TCR beta chain was captured in a study of OX40 agonist ivuxolimab in advanced cancers. For the study in its entirety: Ivuxolimab, which targeted the costimulatory receptor OX40 (CD134), was an agonistic, fully human IgG2 monoclonal antibody. The monotherapy dose-escalation portion (N ≈ 57 patients) of the phase I ivuxolimab trial is reported in the paper. Patients were allowed to have had prior anti-PD-1, anti-PD-L1 or anti-CTLA-4 therapy, and 40% to 45% of the dose-escalation patients had previously received checkpoint inhibitors. Partial responses were achieved by three dose-escalation patients, of whom one had hepatocellular carcinoma and two had cutaneous melanoma. A male proportion of roughly 80% and a mean age of about 60 years, ranging from roughly 23 to 85, were recorded for the dose-escalation cohort. Intravenous ivuxolimab was administered to patients every 2 weeks at six dose levels: 0.01, 0.1, 0.3, 1.5, 3 and 10 mg/kg. Of the roughly 51 dose-escalation patients, hepatocellular carcinoma was present in about 19, melanoma in some 15, renal cell carcinoma in 9 and head and neck cancer in 9. Peripheral TCRbeta sequencing was intended to test whether TCR sequence diversity was altered and clonal T-cell expansion was caused by ivuxolimab.

From the cysteine through the phenylalanine, the CDR3 covers 14 amino acids. Just CDR3 DNA is preserved here, 42 bases in frame from base 1. V is cut by 1 base and J by 5 bases, and the space between the germline ends is 9 bases. CDR1 SGHVS and CDR2 FQNEAQ were looked up in the germline V gene. This clone was seen a handful of times. Its antigen target is currently unknown. No base-level quality is on record; no much larger clone is a single base apart. Results the study describes overall, beyond this receptor: Antigen specificity was not determined for the clonally expanded peripheral T cells. Low levels of normalized T-cell clonal expansion were also shown by some nonresponding patients. In partial responders in the 0.1-3.0 mg/kg groups, normalized peripheral clonal expansion was found to be among the lowest, especially among CD8+ T cells. Clonal expansion of both CD4+ and CD8+ blood T cells was observed from baseline to week 6 at doses 0.1 to 3.0 mg/kg. After ivuxolimab, expanded clones were on average more numerous among CD8+ T cells than among CD4+ T cells.

Patients with autoimmune disease history or receiving systemic immunosuppression were excluded from the trial. Peripheral blood for TCR sequencing was collected from all dose cohorts at baseline, on cycle 4 day 1, and on cycle 7 day 1. Samples were obtained from an open-label, multicenter, first-in-human phase I dose-escalation trial of ivuxolimab. Adults with locally advanced or metastatic head and neck squamous cell, hepatocellular, melanoma or renal cell carcinoma were enrolled in the trial. Before TCR sequencing, CD4+ and CD8+ T cells were separately sorted from peripheral blood. To sequence the TCRbeta CDR3 region, genomic DNA was isolated from the sorted cells. The immunoSEQ Assay was used for sequencing of TCRbeta CDR3 regions. TCRdb carries this immuneACCESS record with in-frame sequences only. Its versions omit some clonotypes, under half of them owing to an unresolved V gene in the studies checked, with the rest unexplained. For this sample there are 57,000 or so clones; roughly 90% appear just once. The ten most abundant clones make up 0.62% of the sample.

Recombination connected TRBV7-8 to TRBJ1-5; the D gene assignment is ambiguous. The starting material was CD4+ or CD8+ T cells sorted from blood, obtained in a trial of the OX40 agonist ivuxolimab. The TCR sequence derives from an adult with an advanced solid tumor such as melanoma, head and neck, liver or kidney cancer. The CDR3 protein: CASSLGGGDQPQHF. The DNA sequence reads TGTGCCAGCAGCTTAGGGGGTGGGGATCAGCCCCAGCATTTT.